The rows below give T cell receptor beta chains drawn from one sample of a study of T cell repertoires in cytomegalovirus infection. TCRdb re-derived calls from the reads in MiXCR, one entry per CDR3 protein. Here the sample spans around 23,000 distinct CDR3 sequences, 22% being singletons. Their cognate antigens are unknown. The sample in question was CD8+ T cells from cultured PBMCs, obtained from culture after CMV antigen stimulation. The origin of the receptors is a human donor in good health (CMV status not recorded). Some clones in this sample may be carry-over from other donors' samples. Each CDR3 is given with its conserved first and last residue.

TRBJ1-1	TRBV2	CASSRAGTGSTEAFF
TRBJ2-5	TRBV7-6	CASSLAPAQETQYF
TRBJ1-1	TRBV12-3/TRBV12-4	CASSSGTDLPEAFF
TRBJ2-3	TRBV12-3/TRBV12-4	CASSHPEGQRYTDTQYF
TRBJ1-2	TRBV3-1	CASSQVGSREQRLFSYTF
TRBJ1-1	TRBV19	CASMAGTTEAFF
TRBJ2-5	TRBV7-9	CASSLTGGQETQYF
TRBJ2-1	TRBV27	CASSALPQMGRQFF
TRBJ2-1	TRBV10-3	CATAEDFRAPKTYNEQFF
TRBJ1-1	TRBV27	CASSLRGVFTEAFF
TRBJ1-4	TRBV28	CASSLPSTNEKLFF
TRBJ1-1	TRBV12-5	CASGRILYRGQGNTEAFF
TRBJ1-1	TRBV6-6	CASSYERATNTEAFF
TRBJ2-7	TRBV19	CASSMGGGAPPDYEQYF
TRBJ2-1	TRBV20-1	CSAHTGSYNEQFF
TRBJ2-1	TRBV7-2	CASSAGLAGWNEQFF
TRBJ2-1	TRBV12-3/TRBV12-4	CASSSLDAVHEQFF
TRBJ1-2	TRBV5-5	CASSSWTGSRMGYGYTF
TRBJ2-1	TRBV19	CASSIRSGGGYNEQFF
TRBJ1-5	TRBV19	CASSIWAGDQPQHF
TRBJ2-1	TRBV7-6	CASSGYRDRDKGLSYNEQFF
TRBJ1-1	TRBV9	CASSDHRDRGSNTEAFF
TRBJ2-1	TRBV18	CASENGDRGAKGQFF
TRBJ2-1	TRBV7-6	CASSLGARGSGEQFF
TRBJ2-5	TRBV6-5	CASSWAGQETQYF
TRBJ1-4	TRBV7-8	CASAGMDEKLFF
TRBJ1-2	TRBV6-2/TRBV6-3	CASSFAGTGGRYGYTF
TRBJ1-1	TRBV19	CAKRDKEGINGAEAFF
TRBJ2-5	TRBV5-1	CASSWKTSGVETQYF
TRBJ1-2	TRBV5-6	CASSLYVVTGGARGYGYTF
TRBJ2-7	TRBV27	CASSLRAGGEQYF
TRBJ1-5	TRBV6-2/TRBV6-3	CASNFGGNQPQHF
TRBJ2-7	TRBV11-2	CASSLGTGIAYEQYF
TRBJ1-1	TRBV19	CASSISLPGTDTEAFF
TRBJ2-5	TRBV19	CASSIAAGSTGTQYF
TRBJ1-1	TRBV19	CASGRWWGLAEAFF
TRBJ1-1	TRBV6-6	CASSYSGGNTEAFF
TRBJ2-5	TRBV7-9	CASSSPSWGQAKETQYF
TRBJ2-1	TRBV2	CASRDGQGWNEQFF
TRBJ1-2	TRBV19	CASSIGFGGSSYGYTF
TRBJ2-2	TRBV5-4	CASSPDLAGGPGELFF
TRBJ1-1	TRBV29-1	CSVSIRNTEAFF
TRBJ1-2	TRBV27	CASVPQGPNYGYTF
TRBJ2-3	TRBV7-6	CASSLAPGQSAGDTQYF
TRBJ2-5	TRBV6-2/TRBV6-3	CASTVRLGQETQYF
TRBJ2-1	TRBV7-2	CASSSGLAVYEQFF
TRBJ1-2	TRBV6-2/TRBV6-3	CASSQTSGNDNYGYTF
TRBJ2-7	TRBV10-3	CAISHPQGALTYEQYF
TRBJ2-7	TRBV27	CASRYTGAEIYEQYF
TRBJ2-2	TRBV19	CASSVRGMNTGELFF
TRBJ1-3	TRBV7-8	CASSPDLSSGNTIYF
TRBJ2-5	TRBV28	CPSASKGLGAVNPEAQYF
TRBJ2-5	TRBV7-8	CASSLPRSQETQYF